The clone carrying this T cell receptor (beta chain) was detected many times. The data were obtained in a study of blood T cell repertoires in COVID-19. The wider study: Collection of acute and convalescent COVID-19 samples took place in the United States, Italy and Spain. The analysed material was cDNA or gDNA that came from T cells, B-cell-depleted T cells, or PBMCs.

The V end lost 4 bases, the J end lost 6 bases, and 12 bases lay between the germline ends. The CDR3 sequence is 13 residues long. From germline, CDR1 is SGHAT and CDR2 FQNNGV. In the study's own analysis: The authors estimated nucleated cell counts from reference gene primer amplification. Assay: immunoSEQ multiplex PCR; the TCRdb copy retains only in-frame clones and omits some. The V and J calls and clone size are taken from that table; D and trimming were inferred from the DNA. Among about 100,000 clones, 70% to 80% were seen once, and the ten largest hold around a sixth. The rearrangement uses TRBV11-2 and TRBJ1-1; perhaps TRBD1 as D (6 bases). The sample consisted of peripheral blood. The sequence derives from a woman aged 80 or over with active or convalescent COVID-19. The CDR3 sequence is CASSSGEWAEAFF. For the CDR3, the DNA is TGTGCCAGCAGCTCAGGGGAATGGGCTGAAGCTTTCTTT.